The clone carrying this T cell receptor (beta chain) occurred a few times. This specimen belongs to a study of blood T cell repertoires in COVID-19. Turning to the study itself: Donors in the United States, Italy and Spain gave samples during acute or convalescent COVID-19. Sources were T cells, B-cell-depleted T cells, or PBMCs; the material itself was cDNA or gDNA.

Per the original methods: By means of reference gene primer amplification, nucleated cell counts were estimated. Profiling relied on immunoSEQ multiplex PCR, and the TCRdb table lists in-frame clones only, not all of them. The D gene and trimming were derived from the DNA, and the V and J assignments and clone size from that table. This sample has about 250,000 clones, with more than 70% found just once. The CDR3 extends over 16 amino acids. CDR1 is SGHRS and CDR2 is YFSETQ in the germline V gene. The germline V and J ends were trimmed by 0 bases and 0 bases, with 10 bases remaining between them. The receptor was isolated from an elderly man with acute or convalescent COVID-19. The chain links TRBV5-1 to TRBJ2-1, with D possibly TRBD1 on 6 matching bases. Sequenced sample: peripheral blood. The CDR3 here is CASSLAGASSYNEQFF. CDR3 coding DNA: TGCGCCAGCAGCTTGGCAGGGGCCAGCTCCTACAATGAGCAGTTCTTC.